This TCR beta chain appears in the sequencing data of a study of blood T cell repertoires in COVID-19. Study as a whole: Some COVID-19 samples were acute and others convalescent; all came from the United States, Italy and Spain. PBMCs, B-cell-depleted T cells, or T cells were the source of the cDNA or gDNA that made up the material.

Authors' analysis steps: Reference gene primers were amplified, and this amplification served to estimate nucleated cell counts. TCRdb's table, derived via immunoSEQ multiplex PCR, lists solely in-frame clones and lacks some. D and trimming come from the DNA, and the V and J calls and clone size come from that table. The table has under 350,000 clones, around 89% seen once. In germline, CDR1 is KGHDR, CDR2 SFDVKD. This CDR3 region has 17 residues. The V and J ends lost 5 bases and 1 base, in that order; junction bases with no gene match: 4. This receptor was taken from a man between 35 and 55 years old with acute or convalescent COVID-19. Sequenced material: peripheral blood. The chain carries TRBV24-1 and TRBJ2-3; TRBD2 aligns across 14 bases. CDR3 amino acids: CATSGTSGGIRTDTQYF. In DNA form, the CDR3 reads TGTGCCACCAGTGGGACTAGCGGGGGGATTCGCACAGATACGCAGTATTTT.